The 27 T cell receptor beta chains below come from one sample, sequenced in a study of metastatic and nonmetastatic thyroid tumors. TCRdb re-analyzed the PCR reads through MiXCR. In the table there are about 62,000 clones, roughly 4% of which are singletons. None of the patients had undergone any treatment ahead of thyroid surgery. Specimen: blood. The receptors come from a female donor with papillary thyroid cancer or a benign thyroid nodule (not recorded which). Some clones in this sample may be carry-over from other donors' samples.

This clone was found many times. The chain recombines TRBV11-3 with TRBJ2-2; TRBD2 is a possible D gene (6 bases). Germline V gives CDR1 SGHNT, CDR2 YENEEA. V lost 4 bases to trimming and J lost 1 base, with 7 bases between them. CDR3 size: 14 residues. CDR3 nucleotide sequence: TGTGCCAGCAGCTCGGGGGAGAACACCGGGGAGCTGTTTTTT. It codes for CASSSGENTGELFF.

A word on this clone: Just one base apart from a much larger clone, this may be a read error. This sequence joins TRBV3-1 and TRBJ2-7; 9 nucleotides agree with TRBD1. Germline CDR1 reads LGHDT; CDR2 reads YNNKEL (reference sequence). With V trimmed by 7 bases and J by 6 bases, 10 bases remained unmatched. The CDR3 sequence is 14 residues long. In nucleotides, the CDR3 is TGTGCCAGCAACCCAACGGACAGGGGTGGCGAGCAGTACTTC. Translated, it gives CASNPTDRGGEQYF.

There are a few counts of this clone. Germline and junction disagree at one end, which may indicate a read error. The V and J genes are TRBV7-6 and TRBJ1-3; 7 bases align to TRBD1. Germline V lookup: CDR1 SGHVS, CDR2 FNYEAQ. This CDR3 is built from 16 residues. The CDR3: CASIGLQGSGGNTVYF. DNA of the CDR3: TGTGCCAGCATCGGACTACAGGGGAGTGGAGGAAACACCGTATATTTT.

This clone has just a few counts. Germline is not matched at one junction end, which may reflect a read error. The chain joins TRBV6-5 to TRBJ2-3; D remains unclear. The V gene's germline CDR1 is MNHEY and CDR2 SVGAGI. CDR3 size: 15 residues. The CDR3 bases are TGTGCCAGTAGTTACCTTAGGAGCGCCACAGATATGCAGTATTTT. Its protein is CASSYLRSATDMQYF.

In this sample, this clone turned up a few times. The CDR3 here is CASSLVRHLNTGELFF. DNA for the CDR3: TGTGCCAGCAGCTTAGTAAGACACTTAAACACCGGGGAGCTGTTTTTT. The V call is TRBV7-9, the J call TRBJ2-2; no definite D call. The CDR3 contains 16 residues. The germline V gene encodes CDR1 SEHNR and CDR2 FQNEAQ (reference sequence). Trimming removed 1 base at V and 2 bases at J, with 11 bases between.

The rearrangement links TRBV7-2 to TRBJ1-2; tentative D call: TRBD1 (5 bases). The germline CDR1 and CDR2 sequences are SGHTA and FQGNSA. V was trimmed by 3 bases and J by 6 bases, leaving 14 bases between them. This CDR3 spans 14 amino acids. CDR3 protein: CASSFTRGFDGYTF. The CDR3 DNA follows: TGTGCCAGCAGCTTCACAAGGGGTTTTGATGGCTACACCTTC.

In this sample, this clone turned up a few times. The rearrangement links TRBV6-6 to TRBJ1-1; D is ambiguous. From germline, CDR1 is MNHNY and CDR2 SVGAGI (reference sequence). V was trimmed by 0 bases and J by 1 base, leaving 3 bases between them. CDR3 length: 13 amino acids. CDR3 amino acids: CASSYSWNTEAFF. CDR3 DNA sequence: TGTGCCAGCAGTTACTCGTGGAACACTGAAGCTTTCTTT.

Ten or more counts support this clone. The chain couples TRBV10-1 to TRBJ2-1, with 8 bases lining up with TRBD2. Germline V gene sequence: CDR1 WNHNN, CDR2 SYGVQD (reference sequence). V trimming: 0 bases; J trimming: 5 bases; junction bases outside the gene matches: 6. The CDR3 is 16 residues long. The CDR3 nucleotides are TGCGCCAGCAGTGAGTCGCGGGGACTAGAACACAATGAGCAGTTCTTC. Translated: CASSESRGLEHNEQFF.

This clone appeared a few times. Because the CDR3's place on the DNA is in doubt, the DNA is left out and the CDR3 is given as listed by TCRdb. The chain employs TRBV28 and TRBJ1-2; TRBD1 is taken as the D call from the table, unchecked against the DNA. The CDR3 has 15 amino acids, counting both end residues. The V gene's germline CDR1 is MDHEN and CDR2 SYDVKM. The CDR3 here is CASSLVGQGNYGCTF.

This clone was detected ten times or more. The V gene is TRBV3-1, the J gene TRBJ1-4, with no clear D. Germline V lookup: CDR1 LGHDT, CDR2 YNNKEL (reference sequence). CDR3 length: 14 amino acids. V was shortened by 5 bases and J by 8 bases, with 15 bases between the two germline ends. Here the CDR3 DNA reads TGTGCCAGCAGCTTCGACGGTCTGGAGGAAAAACTGTTTTTT. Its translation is CASSFDGLEEKLFF.

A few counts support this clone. The CDR3 bases are TGTGCCAGCAGTCTCCCGGACATGGCGGGGACCCAGTACTTC. It yields the protein CASSLPDMAGTQYF. The chain has TRBV6-2 or TRBV6-3 and TRBJ2-5; the D call may be TRBD1 or TRBD2 (5 bases each). V lost 5 bases and J lost 7, with 17 bases in between. This CDR3 has 14 amino acids. Germline V gives CDR1 MNHEY, CDR2 SVGEGT.

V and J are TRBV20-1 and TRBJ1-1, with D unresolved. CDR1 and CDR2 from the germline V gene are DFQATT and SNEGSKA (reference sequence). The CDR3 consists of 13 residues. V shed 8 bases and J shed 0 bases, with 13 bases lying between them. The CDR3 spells CSTTDPLNTEAFF. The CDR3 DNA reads TGCAGTACGACGGACCCCCTGAACACTGAAGCTTTCTTT.

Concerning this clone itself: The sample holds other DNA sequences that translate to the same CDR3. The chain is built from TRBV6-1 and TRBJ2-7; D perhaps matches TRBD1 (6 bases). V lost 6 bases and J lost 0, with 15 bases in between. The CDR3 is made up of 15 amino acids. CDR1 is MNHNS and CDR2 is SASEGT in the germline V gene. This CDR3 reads CASSKTGALSYEQYF. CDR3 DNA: TGTGCCAGCAGCAAGACAGGTGCCCTCTCCTACGAGCAGTACTTC.

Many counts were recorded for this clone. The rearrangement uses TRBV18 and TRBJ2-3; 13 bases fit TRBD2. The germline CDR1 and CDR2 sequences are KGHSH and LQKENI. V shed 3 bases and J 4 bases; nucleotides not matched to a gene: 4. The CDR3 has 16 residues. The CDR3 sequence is CASSPRTSGSADTQYF. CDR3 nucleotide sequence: TGTGCCAGCTCACCGAGGACTAGCGGGAGCGCAGATACGCAGTATTTT.

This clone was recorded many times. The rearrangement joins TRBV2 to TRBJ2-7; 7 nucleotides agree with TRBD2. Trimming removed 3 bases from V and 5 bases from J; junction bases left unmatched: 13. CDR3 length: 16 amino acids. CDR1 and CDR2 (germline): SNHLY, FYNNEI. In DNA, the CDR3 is TGTGCCAGCAGTGAGTATTATAGCGGGTTGGGAGACGAGCAGTACTTC. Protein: CASSEYYSGLGDEQYF.

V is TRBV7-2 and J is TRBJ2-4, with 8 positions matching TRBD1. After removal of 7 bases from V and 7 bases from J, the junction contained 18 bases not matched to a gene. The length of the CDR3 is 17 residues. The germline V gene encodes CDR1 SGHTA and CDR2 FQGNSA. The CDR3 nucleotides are TGTGCCAGCAACTCAGCACCGACAGGGGTGGGGACCAACATTCAGTACTTC. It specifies CASNSAPTGVGTNIQYF.

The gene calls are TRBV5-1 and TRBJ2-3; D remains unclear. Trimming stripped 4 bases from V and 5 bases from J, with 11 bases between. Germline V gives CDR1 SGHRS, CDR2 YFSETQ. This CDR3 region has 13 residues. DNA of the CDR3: TGCGCCAGCAGCGGCCATATTGGAGATACGCAGTATTTT. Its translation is CASSGHIGDTQYF. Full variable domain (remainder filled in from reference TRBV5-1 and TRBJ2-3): KAGVTQTPRYLIKTRGQQVTLSCSPISGHRSVSWYQQTPGQGLQFLFEYFSETQRNKGNFPGRFSGRQFSNSRSEMNVSTLELGDSALYLCASSGHIGDTQYFGPGTRLTVL.

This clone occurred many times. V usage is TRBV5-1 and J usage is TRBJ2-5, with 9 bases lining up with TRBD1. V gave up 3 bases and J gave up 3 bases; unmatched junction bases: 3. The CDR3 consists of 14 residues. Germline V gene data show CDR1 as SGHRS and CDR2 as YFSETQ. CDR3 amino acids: CASSWDRAKETQYF. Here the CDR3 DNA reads TGCGCCAGCAGCTGGGACAGGGCGAAAGAGACCCAGTACTTC.

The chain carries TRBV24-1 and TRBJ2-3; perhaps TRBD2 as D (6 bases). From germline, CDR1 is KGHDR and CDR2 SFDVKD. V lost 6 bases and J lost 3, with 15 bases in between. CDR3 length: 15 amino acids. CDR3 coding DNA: TGTGCCACCAGTCTCGCTAGCGAAGTGACAGATACGCAGTATTTT. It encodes CATSLASEVTDTQYF.

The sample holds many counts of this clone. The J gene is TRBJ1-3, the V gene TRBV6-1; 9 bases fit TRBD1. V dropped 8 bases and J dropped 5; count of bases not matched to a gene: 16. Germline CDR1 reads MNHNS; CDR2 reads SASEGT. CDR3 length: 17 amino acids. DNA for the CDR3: TGTGCCAGCCCCCCGAAGGACAGGGGCGTTATGAGAAACACCATATATTTT. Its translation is CASPPKDRGVMRNTIYF.

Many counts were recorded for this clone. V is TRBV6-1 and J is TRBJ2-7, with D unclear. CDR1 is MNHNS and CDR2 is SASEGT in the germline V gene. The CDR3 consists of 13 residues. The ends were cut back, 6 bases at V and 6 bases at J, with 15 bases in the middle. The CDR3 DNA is TGTGCCAGCAGCTCCTGGTTGGAATCCGAGCAGTACTTC. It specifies CASSSWLESEQYF.

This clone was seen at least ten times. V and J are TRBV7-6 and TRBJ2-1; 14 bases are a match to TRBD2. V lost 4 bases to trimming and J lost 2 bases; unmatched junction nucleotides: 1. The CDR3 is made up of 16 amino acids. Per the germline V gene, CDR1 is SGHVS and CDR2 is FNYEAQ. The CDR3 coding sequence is TGTGCCAGCAGCTCGACTAGCGGGAGGGCCTACAATGAGCAGTTCTTC. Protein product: CASSSTSGRAYNEQFF.

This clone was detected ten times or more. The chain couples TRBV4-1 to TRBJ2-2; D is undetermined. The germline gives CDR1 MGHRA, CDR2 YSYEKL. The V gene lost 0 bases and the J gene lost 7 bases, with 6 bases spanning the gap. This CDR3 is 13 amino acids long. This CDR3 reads CASSQDTFGELFF. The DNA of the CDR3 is TGCGCCAGCAGCCAAGATACCTTCGGGGAGCTGTTTTTT.

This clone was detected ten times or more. Here the CDR3 reads CASSYGAGYGYTF. The CDR3 DNA reads TGTGCCAGCAGTTACGGGGCGGGGTATGGCTACACCTTC. The V and J genes are TRBV6-5 and TRBJ1-2, with TRBD1 as a possible D gene (5 bases). The CDR3 runs to 13 residues. Per germline, CDR1 MNHEY and CDR2 SVGAGI. Trimming removed 2 bases from V and 5 bases from J, with 9 bases in between.

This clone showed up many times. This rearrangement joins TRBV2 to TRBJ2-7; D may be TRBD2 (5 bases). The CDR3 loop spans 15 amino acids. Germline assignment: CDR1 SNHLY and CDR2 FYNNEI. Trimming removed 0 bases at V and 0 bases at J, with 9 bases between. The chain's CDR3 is CASSEASVSSYEQYF. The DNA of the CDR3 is TGTGCCAGCAGTGAAGCTAGCGTGAGCTCCTACGAGCAGTACTTC.

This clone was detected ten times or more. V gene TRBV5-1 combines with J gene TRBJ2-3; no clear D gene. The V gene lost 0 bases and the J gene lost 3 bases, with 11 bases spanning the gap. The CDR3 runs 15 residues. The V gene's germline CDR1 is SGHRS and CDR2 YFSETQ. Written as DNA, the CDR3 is TGCGCCAGCAGCTTGGACCGGCATCCAACAGATACGCAGTATTTT. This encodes CASSLDRHPTDTQYF.

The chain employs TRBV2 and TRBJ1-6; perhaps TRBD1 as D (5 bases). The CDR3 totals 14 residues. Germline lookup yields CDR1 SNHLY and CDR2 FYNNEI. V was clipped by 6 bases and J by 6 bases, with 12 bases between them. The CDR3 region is CASRHRCGNSPLHF. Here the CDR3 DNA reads TGTGCCAGCAGGCACAGGTGTGGTAATTCACCCCTCCACTTT. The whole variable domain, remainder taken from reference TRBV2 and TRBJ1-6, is EPEVTQTPSHQVTQMGQEVILRCVPISNHLYFYWYRQILGQKVEFLVSFYNNEISEKSEIFDDQFSVERPDGSNFTLKIRSTKLEDSAMYFCASRHRCGNSPLHFGNGTRLTVT.